The next 11 T cell receptor beta chains were all read from a single sample in a study of low-dose radiotherapy and immunotherapy resistance in tumors. TRAV and TRBV primers primed cDNA for both TCRalpha and TCRbeta. The TCRs were subjected to amplification over roughly 20 PCR cycles employing a constant-region primer in conjunction with a V-primer adapter. TCRdb used MiXCR to reprocess the reads, holding one entry per CDR3 protein. The repertoire includes nearly 95,000 distinct CDR3 sequences, around 9.2% of them detected once, and 1% sits in the top ten. Time point in this sample: before trial treatment. The sample in question was PBMCs, obtained before treatment. These receptors all stem from a male donor with prostate cancer.

This clonotype occurred many times. This chain links TRBV20-1 with TRBJ2-7; 10 bases agree with TRBD2. The CDR3 covers 15 residues. V trimming: 2 bases; J trimming: 0 bases; junction bases outside the gene matches: 4. Germline CDR1 DFQATT, CDR2 SNEGSKA (reference sequence). The CDR3 nucleotides read TGCAGTGCTAGATCTGCTAGCGGGAGCTCCTACGAGCAGTACTTC. Translated: CSARSASGSSYEQYF.

This clonotype was observed many times. The chain couples TRBV5-1 to TRBJ2-1, with D maybe TRBD1 (5 bases). This CDR3 region has 14 residues. V lost 4 bases and J lost 6, with 14 bases in between. In germline, CDR1 is SGHRS, CDR2 YFSETQ. CDR3 bases: TGCGCCAGCAGCCCCCATACAGGTTTCAATGAGCAGTTCTTC. Its protein is CASSPHTGFNEQFF.

This clonotype came up many times. The genes are TRBV29-1 and TRBJ2-7; D is perhaps TRBD2 (6 bases). Per the germline V gene, CDR1 is SQVTM and CDR2 is ANQGSEA. The ends were cut back, 5 bases at V and 2 bases at J, with 16 bases in the middle. This CDR3 spans 14 amino acids. This CDR3 is CSVFGPLAPYEQYF. In DNA form, the CDR3 reads TGCAGCGTTTTCGGGCCGCTAGCGCCCTACGAGCAGTACTTC.

This clonotype was seen many times. V gene TRBV14 combines with J gene TRBJ2-7; D not resolved. The CDR3 has 16 amino acids. Germline V gene lookup returns CDR1 SGHDN and CDR2 FVKESK. Trimming took 2 bases from V and 2 from J, leaving 16 bases between them. Written as DNA, the CDR3 is TGTGCCAGCAGCCAACTGACCGGATTCGAGACCTACGAGCAGTACTTC. Translation gives CASSQLTGFETYEQYF. Full variable domain (rest looked up from reference TRBV14 and TRBJ2-7): EAGVTQFPSHSVIEKGQTVTLRCDPISGHDNLYWYRRVMGKEIKFLLHFVKESKQDESGMPNNRFLAERTGGTYSTLKVQPAELEDSGVYFCASSQLTGFETYEQYFGPGTRLTVT.

Many counts were recorded for this clonotype. V is TRBV10-3 and J is TRBJ1-2; TRBD1 aligns across 7 bases. The CDR3 covers 16 residues. Germline values: CDR1 ENHRY, CDR2 SYGVKD. The ends lost 5 bases at V and 5 bases at J; junction bases unmatched: 14. The CDR3 DNA reads TGTGCCATCAGTCGGGCTACCACAGGGGAGGGGTATGGCTACACCTTC. This codes for CAISRATTGEGYGYTF.

Ten or more counts support this clonotype. V is TRBV6-2 or TRBV6-3 and J is TRBJ2-3; TRBD2 matches at 8 bases. CDR3 length: 12 residues. Germline V gene sequence: CDR1 MNHEY, CDR2 SVGEGT. With 10 bases clipped from V and 6 bases from J, the junction kept 6 bases outside the gene matches. In nucleotides, the CDR3 is TGTGCCATTCGAGCGGGAGCGGATACGCAGTATTTT. This encodes CAIRAGADTQYF.

The sample holds many counts of this clonotype. The CDR3 here is CASSEREEGNEQFF. The CDR3, as DNA: TGTGCCAGCAGCGAGCGGGAGGAGGGGAATGAGCAGTTCTTC. This rearrangement joins TRBV6-2 or TRBV6-3 to TRBJ2-1; 9 nucleotides match TRBD2. Germline-derived CDR1 and CDR2 are MNHEY and SVGEGT. The trim removed 6 bases at V and 7 bases at J, leaving 7 bases unmatched. The CDR3 extends over 14 amino acids.

This rearrangement joins TRBV28 to TRBJ2-7; D is perhaps TRBD2 (5 bases). Germline CDR1 reads MDHEN; CDR2 reads SYDVKM. The CDR3 covers 14 residues. The ends were cut back, 8 bases at V and 0 bases at J, with 14 bases in the middle. The CDR3 region is CASRRGYGSYEQYF. The CDR3 DNA follows: TGTGCCAGCCGACGGGGATACGGCTCCTACGAGCAGTACTTC.

Many counts were recorded for this clonotype. The CDR3 DNA reads as TGTGCCAGCAGCTTAAGACAGGGCGGAAATCAGCCCCAGCATTTT. Translated: CASSLRQGGNQPQHF. This chain uses TRBV7-2 with TRBJ1-5; TRBD1 agrees at 7 bases. Germline values: CDR1 SGHTA, CDR2 FQGNSA. The V segment lost 2 bases and the J segment 4 bases; nucleotides outside the gene matches: 5. The CDR3 is made up of 15 amino acids.

This clonotype was counted many times. The chain employs TRBV7-2 and TRBJ1-1; D gene uncertain. V lost 6 bases and J lost 0, with 14 bases in between. The CDR3 consists of 15 residues. Germline lookup yields CDR1 SGHTA and CDR2 FQGNSA. This CDR3 reads CASRRYSELNTEAFF. DNA for the CDR3: TGTGCCAGCAGAAGGTACAGCGAACTGAACACTGAAGCTTTCTTT.

This clonotype has at least ten counts. The V gene is TRBV20-1, the J gene TRBJ2-3; 10 bases match TRBD2. Germline-derived CDR1 and CDR2 are DFQATT and SNEGSKA (reference sequence). J was trimmed by 0 bases and V by 1 base; bases with no gene match: 4. CDR3 length: 16 amino acids. DNA of the CDR3: TGCAGTGCTAGAGGACTAGCGGGTACTAGCACAGATACGCAGTATTTT. Its protein product is CSARGLAGTSTDTQYF.